A selection of T cell receptor beta chains follows, all from one sample in a study of blood T cell repertoires in COVID-19. Sequenced by immunoSEQ multiplex PCR; TCRdb stores in-frame clones only, minus some. This repertoire shows 200,000 to 250,000 clones, around 83% found once; its top ten account for about 7.4%. Sequencing was performed on peripheral blood. The receptors originated from a woman aged 50 to 65 with acute or convalescent COVID-19. Each CDR3 is given with its conserved first and last residue. D genes are given only for firm matches. Size tells how often a clone was seen (once, few, many) or the class of an expanded clone, and some rows leave it out.

NA,TRBJ2-1,TRBV9,few,CASAGRDYPYNEQFF,TGTGCCAGCGCCGGGCGGGATTACCCCTACAATGAGCAGTTCTTC
NA,TRBJ1-2,TRBV19,NA,CASSIAQGPYGYTF,TGTGCCAGTAGTATCGCGCAGGGGCCCTATGGCTACACCTTC
NA,TRBJ1-1,TRBV5-4,NA,CASSFWGGNTEAFF,TGTGCCAGCAGCTTTTGGGGAGGGAATACTGAAGCTTTCTTT
TRBD1,TRBJ1-5,TRBV10-2,NA,CASRGQANQPQHF,TGCGCCAGCCGGGGACAGGCAAATCAGCCCCAGCATTTT
NA,TRBJ1-2,TRBV19,once,CASSTGTLTF,TGTGCCAGTAGTACCGGGACACTTACCTTC
TRBD1,TRBJ1-6,TRBV19,NA,CASGTEINSPLHF,TGTGCCAGCGGGACAGAAATTAATTCACCCCTCCACTTT
NA,TRBJ2-5,TRBV30,NA,CAWNQGSRQETQYF,TGTGCCTGGAATCAGGGGTCGAGGCAAGAGACCCAGTACTTC
TRBD2,TRBJ2-1,TRBV3-1/TRBV3-2,NA,CASSQLAGAYNEQFF,TGTGCCAGCAGCCAACTAGCGGGGGCCTACAATGAGCAGTTCTTC
NA,TRBJ1-1,TRBV29-1,NA,CSVGLRLNTEAFF,TGCAGCGTGGGGCTCCGACTGAACACTGAAGCTTTCTTT
NA,TRBJ2-7,TRBV12-3/TRBV12-4,NA,CASSFTNSYEQYF,TGTGCCAGCAGTTTTACAAACTCCTACGAGCAGTACTTC
TRBD2,TRBJ2-1,TRBV9,NA,CASSGQAGGPLNEQFF,TGTGCCAGCAGCGGACAAGCGGGGGGGCCTTTAAATGAGCAGTTCTTC
NA,TRBJ1-6,TRBV30,once,CAWSHTGFDSPLHF,TGTGCCTGGAGCCATACAGGGTTTGATTCACCCCTCCACTTT
TRBD2,TRBJ2-1,TRBV4-2,NA,CASSQGRTSGSNEQFF,TGTGCCAGCAGCCAAGGTAGGACTAGCGGGAGTAATGAGCAGTTCTTC
TRBD2,TRBJ2-1,TRBV6-6,NA,CASSFGTSSNEQFF,TGTGCCAGCAGTTTCGGGACTAGCAGCAATGAGCAGTTCTTC
TRBD2,TRBJ2-1,TRBV10-2,NA,CASRTPLTSGGYNEQFF,TGCGCCAGCAGGACCCCCTTGACTAGCGGGGGGTACAATGAGCAGTTCTTC
TRBD2,TRBJ2-3,TRBV4-1,NA,CASSQVPTAPGLAGTLQYF,TGCGCCAGCAGCCAAGTTCCCACCGCTCCGGGACTAGCGGGGACCTTACAGTATTTT
NA,TRBJ2-2,TRBV21-1,NA,CASSKLRANTGELFF,TGTGCCAGCAGCAAATTGCGAGCGAACACCGGGGAGCTGTTTTTT
TRBD1,TRBJ2-5,TRBV11-2,many,CASSAGQGPEETQYF,TGTGCCAGCAGCGCGGGACAGGGGCCGGAAGAGACCCAGTACTTC
TRBD2,TRBJ2-1,TRBV10-3,once,CAINRGDEQFF,TGTGCCATCAACCGGGGGGATGAGCAGTTCTTC
TRBD2,TRBJ2-3,TRBV7-2,NA,CASSNTLAGEGDTQYF,TGTGCCAGCAGCAATACACTAGCGGGGGAAGGAGATACGCAGTATTTT
NA,TRBJ1-1,TRBV7-2,NA,CASRWWEGANTEAFF,TGTGCCAGCAGGTGGTGGGAAGGGGCAAACACTGAAGCTTTCTTT
TRBD1,TRBJ1-1,TRBV28,once,CASSLPGQEDTEAFF,TGTGCCAGCAGTTTGCCGGGACAGGAGGACACTGAAGCTTTCTTT
TRBD2,TRBJ2-7,TRBV20-1,NA,CSWGGAYEQYF,TGCAGTTGGGGGGGAGCCTACGAGCAGTACTTC
NA,TRBJ1-1,TRBV4-3,NA,CASSQDGGRPITEAFF,TGCGCCAGCAGCCAAGATGGAGGACGGCCGATCACTGAAGCTTTCTTT
NA,TRBJ2-3,TRBV29-1,NA,CSVGTASDTQYF,TGCAGCGTTGGAACTGCCTCAGATACGCAGTATTTT
TRBD1,TRBJ2-1,TRBV7-9,NA,CASSLAQGDNEQFF,TGTGCCAGCAGCTTAGCCCAGGGGGACAATGAGCAGTTCTTC
NA,TRBJ1-2,TRBV5-6,NA,CASSLTQGPSNYGYTF,TGTGCCAGCAGCCTAACCCAGGGCCCTTCTAACTATGGCTACACCTTC
NA,TRBJ2-7,TRBV7-6,few,CASSLEVQGPISEQYF,TGTGCCAGCAGCTTAGAGGTACAGGGTCCGATAAGCGAGCAGTACTTC
TRBD1,TRBJ1-2,TRBV4-1,NA,CASIEIKTSGQPTLGGYTF,TGCGCCAGCATCGAAATAAAAACTTCGGGACAGCCCACCTTGGGTGGCTACACCTTC